What follows describes a single T cell receptor (beta chain). The method was immunoSEQ multiplex PCR; TCRdb's version includes in-frame clones alone and lacks a portion of them. Of about 400,000 clones in the sample, around nine tenths were seen once. The data are from a study of Ad26.COV2.S vaccination and SARS-CoV-2 variants. The CDR3 spans 11 residues. The V gene lost 8 bases and the J gene lost 0 bases, with 7 bases spanning the gap. Germline loops: CDR1 DFQATT, CDR2 SNEGSKA (reference sequence). Treatment here: approximately 18 received Ad26.COV2.S at low or high dose, single or two shots; roughly five received placebo; per-sample allocation not given. After the first vaccine or placebo injection, samples were drawn on day 63.

The rearrangement joins TRBV20-1 to TRBJ1-2; weak D call: TRBD1 (6 bases). Sequencing was performed on peripheral blood, taken in a trial of Ad26.COV2.S vaccine versus placebo. The clonotype originates from a person between 18 and 59 years old who received the Ad26.COV2.S COVID-19 vaccine or a placebo. CDR3 in DNA: TGCAGTCGGACAGCTAACTATGGCTACACCTTC. Translated: CSRTANYGYTF.